This TCR beta chain was captured in a study of blood T cell repertoires in COVID-19. The CDR3 consists of 16 residues. Germline V gene data show CDR1 as KGHSH and CDR2 as LQKENI. V lost 3 bases, J lost 5 bases, and 19 bases lay in between. Measured with immunoSEQ multiplex PCR; TCRdb has only the in-frame clones, and not every one. The profile covers some 170,000 clones, with approximately 95% appearing a single time and around 2% taken by the ten largest. This chain links TRBV18 with TRBJ1-2; D unresolved. The sequencing sample was made of peripheral blood. The receptor was derived from an older woman with COVID-19, enrolled during active disease. DNA for the CDR3: TGTGCCAGCTCACCGAACGACGCTCCGAGGGCGTATGGCTACACCTTC. Translation gives CASSPNDAPRAYGYTF.